This T cell receptor beta chain was captured in a study of monozygotic twins with cystic fibrosis. About the study: With about 15 PCR cycles, barcoded libraries came from about 3.2 micrograms of fragmented DNA. The study, taken as a whole, reports: Co-twins had the most similar V usage for 13 of 16 pairs, J for 8.

The CDR3 has 17 residues. Germline-derived CDR1 and CDR2 are MGHRA and YSYEKL. V lost 0 bases and J lost 3; bases outside the gene matches: 10. The sample holds one count of this clone. What it binds is unknown. Generated by immunoSEQ multiplex PCR, the TCRdb table keeps only in-frame clones and is missing some. Of approximately 27,000 clones listed, about nine tenths were seen once; the top ten hold around 0.56%. The J gene is TRBJ2-7, the V gene TRBV4-1; TRBD2 aligns across 8 bases. This clonotype was sampled from a girl aged 2 to 10 with cystic fibrosis. The sample taken for sequencing was blood. The CDR3 protein is CASSQETPGGLVYEQYF. The CDR3 region has the DNA TGCGCCAGCAGCCAAGAGACCCCGGGGGGGCTCGTCTACGAGCAGTACTTC.